Detailed here is one T cell receptor (beta chain). V was shortened by 2 bases and J by 0 bases, with 16 bases between the two germline ends. The CDR3 length is 17 residues. The V gene's germline CDR1 is SGDLS and CDR2 YYNGEE. These data originate in a study of blood T cell repertoires in COVID-19. Study-level information: PBMCs, B-cell-depleted T cells, or T cells provided the cDNA or gDNA that made up the material.

The authors' processing: Using reference gene primer amplification, nucleated cell counts were estimated. Here immunoSEQ multiplex PCR was the method, and the copy in TCRdb shows in-frame clones only, minus some. V, J and clone size were drawn from that table, and D and trimming were deduced from the DNA. The sample lists around 97,000 clones; roughly nine tenths were seen once. This clonotype was obtained from a man aged 50-60 years in a cohort sampled during active COVID-19. Sequencing was carried out using peripheral blood. V is TRBV9 and J is TRBJ2-3; a possible D gene is TRBD2 (7 bases). The chain's CDR3 is CASSVAAGAASTDTQYF. In nucleotides, the CDR3 is TGTGCCAGCAGCGTCGCCGCGGGGGCCGCTAGCACAGATACGCAGTATTTT.